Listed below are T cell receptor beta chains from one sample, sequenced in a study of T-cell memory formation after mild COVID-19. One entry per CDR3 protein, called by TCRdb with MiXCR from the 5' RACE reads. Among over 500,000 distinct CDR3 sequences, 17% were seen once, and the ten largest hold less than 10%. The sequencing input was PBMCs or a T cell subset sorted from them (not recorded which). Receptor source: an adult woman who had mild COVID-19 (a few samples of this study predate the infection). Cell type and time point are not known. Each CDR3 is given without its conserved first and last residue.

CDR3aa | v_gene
ASSHVRVVETQY | TRBV6-6
ASREWETQY | TRBV2
ATSELEGRVEAF | TRBV24-1
ASSFQGLAVRGADTQY | TRBV11-2
ASSQWGSSYEQY | TRBV4-3
ASRGQGISNQPQH | TRBV2
ASRVQGRGDQPQH | TRBV6-1
ASSPVRGKIGRELNEQF | TRBV7-3
ASSELAHDSSYEQY | TRBV6-1
STVAGETQY | TRBV20-1
ASQDENYEQY | TRBV10-3
ASSRGTSEQY | TRBV5-1
ASSPVSGTGNYGYT | TRBV18
ASSLDRVEGYT | TRBV12-3/TRBV12-4
ASSAGLVSEQY | TRBV9
ASDGGPTEQF | TRBV6-2/TRBV6-3
ASRLAGGHYNEQF | TRBV6-1
ASSEDTGSNQPQH | TRBV9
ASSPGQGPHQPQH | TRBV3-1
ASSLLGSSDYEQY | TRBV7-2
ASRKGGVSSYNEQF | TRBV7-2
ATSAWVGRANTGELF | TRBV24-1
ASSRAGYTDTQY | TRBV7-9
ASSQDLGGYRGVAQETQY | TRBV4-2
ASSFVGNQPQH | TRBV27
ASSPRGGTEAF | TRBV5-1
ASRYTGGGYEQY | TRBV6-5
ASSYRGLEANPISYEQY | TRBV6-5
ASSLGQEIMNTEAF | TRBV5-1
ASSLTGQGVHEQY | TRBV5-1
SAGTGIHYGYT | TRBV29-1
ASSLGISGSQETQY | TRBV5-4
ASSPGAPNTGYT | TRBV4-1
ASSLRGRRLSNQPQH | TRBV12-3/TRBV12-4
ASTRPSSGGTYSYEQY | TRBV7-2
SARPRELLKNIQY | TRBV20-1
ASSLARAENQPQH | TRBV12-3/TRBV12-4
SAREWRGGTGELF | TRBV20-1
ASGLEGLGTEAF | TRBV12-5
SGSGHRGGELF | TRBV29-1
ASIDRAAGNEQF | TRBV6-1
ASSLIGGVTEAF | TRBV12-3/TRBV12-4
ASSLAGQRDFTGELF | TRBV11-2
ASSLARRLAGAEDTQY | TRBV7-3
ATSDTGHSNYGYT | TRBV24-1
ASRKRQGNYEQY | TRBV7-8